The present T cell receptor beta chain was sequenced within a study of OX40 agonist ivuxolimab in advanced cancers. Overall study: Each dose-escalation patient presented with hepatocellular carcinoma, melanoma, renal cell or head and neck cancer. Aged roughly 20 to 85 with a mean of approximately 60 years, they were about 78% male. Three patients showed partial responses: one hepatocellular carcinoma and two cutaneous melanoma cases.

With autoimmune disease history or systemic immunosuppression, patients were excluded. CDR3 length: 15 amino acids. Germline-derived CDR1 and CDR2 are PRHDT and FYEKMQ (reference sequence). Trimming removed 0 bases from V and 3 bases from J, with 8 bases in between. This clone was counted a single time. The assay was immunoSEQ multiplex PCR, and TCRdb's table has in-frame clones only and misses some. The sample lists about 69,000 clones, 75% to 95% seen once, with roughly 6% in the top ten. The sequence derives from an adult with an advanced solid tumor such as melanoma, head and neck, liver or kidney cancer. The input for sequencing was CD4+ or CD8+ T cells sorted from blood, taken in a trial of the OX40 agonist ivuxolimab. The chain uses TRBV13 and TRBJ2-2, with D unresolved. For the CDR3, the DNA is TGTGCCAGCAGCTTAGGCCGTCGGGACACCGGGGAGCTGTTTTTT. Protein: CASSLGRRDTGELFF.